This T cell receptor beta chain was retrieved from a study of T cell responses to AZD1222 COVID-19 vaccine (dated by TCRdb to the early 2020s). Broadly, across the study: TCR sequencing was performed for about 250 trial participants, of whom some 200 were given two doses of AZD1222 and some 26 were given two doses of MenACWY control vaccine. Trial participants were enrolled by age into subgroups of 18-55, 56-69 and 70-plus years, and around 150, 29 and 61 TCR-sequenced participants, respectively, were included in these subgroups. The paper as a whole reports these results and caveats: Conclusions about previously exposed vaccinees are limited, since just a handful of AZD1222 recipients were seropositive for SARS-CoV-2 at baseline. The 56-69-year group was small, and its depth increase did not reach significance, likely because of low power. Because no day 14 peak-response samples were available, the repertoires could be characterized only after the peak T cell response. After two AZD1222 doses, both the breadth and the depth of spike-specific TCRs were significantly higher than at day 0 and than in MenACWY recipients. Reportedly, close to half of the unique spike-specific TCRs recognized epitopes lying outside the regions that are mutated in the B.1.351 and B.1.1.7 variants. Participants were mostly white British and included more females than males, and it was suggested by the authors that clonal diversity may have been underestimated. Vaccine-associated CD4 TCRs spanned the whole spike protein, with dominant responses in regions 160-218 and 743-854.

The CDR3 regions of human TCRbeta chains were analyzed by immunosequencing. The study's processing was this. Repertoire TCRs were matched against a reference library of SARS-CoV-2-specific TCRs generated with the MIRA antigen-specificity platform. Breadth meant the fraction of unique TCRs that were SARS-CoV-2-associated, whereas depth meant the fraction of total T cells that were SARS-CoV-2-associated. Using the MIRA data, every spike-specific TCR was mapped to the spike region that the TCR reacted to and assigned to either a CD4 or a CD8 class. Log10-transformed breadth and depth values were compared by one-way ANOVA with Sidak's multiple comparisons tests. The clones in this table, taken by TCRdb from immuneACCESS, are in-frame only. Not every clone is retained; where verified, under half of the shortfall comes from an unresolved V gene, and the cause of the rest is unknown. Clonal size and the V and J genes are those of that table, whereas D and trimming came from the DNA. The sample table holds more than 120,000 clones, of which more than 70% were seen once. Clones ranked in the top ten supply around 1.7% of the sample.

V lost 6 bases and J lost 14 bases; the stretch between them is 14 bases long. From a lookup of the germline V gene, CDR1 and CDR2 are MNHEY and SVGEGT. The CDR3 covers 12 residues, taking in both the cysteine and the phenylalanine. Of the read, only the CDR3 DNA is kept; its 36 bases are in frame from base 1. Worth noting for this clone: Its binding antigen is unknown. Per-base qualities were not stored, and no clone one base away is much larger.

The time point label corresponds to: about 28 days (+/-7) after the second vaccine dose. Because spike-specific TCR depth and breadth did not differ between the two schedules, AZD1222 recipients who got a second dose at roughly 4 weeks were pooled with those who got a second dose at roughly 12 weeks. The vaccinee samples were drawn from two UK trials, COV001 and COV002, one of which was a single-blind randomized controlled phase 2/3 trial testing AZD1222 (ChAdOx1 nCoV-19) in healthy adults. Trial participant PBMC samples were collected at day 0 and day 28 after the second dose for TCRbeta chain sequencing.

This clonotype was sampled from an adult who received the AZD1222 COVID-19 vaccine. The receptor chain draws on TRBV6-2 or TRBV6-3 and TRBJ1-6; the D region possibly corresponds to TRBD1 (5 bases align). The specimen was peripheral blood, collected 28 days after the second AZD1222 dose. The encoded CDR3 is CASSWDGPTLHF. The nucleotide sequence reads as follows: TGTGCCAGCAGCTGGGACGGTCCGACCCTCCACTTT.